This TCR beta chain is drawn from a study of blood T cell repertoires in COVID-19. Looking at the study overall: The study drew acute and convalescent COVID-19 samples from the United States, Italy and Spain. The analysed material was cDNA or gDNA that came from T cells, B-cell-depleted T cells, or PBMCs.

Original processing notes: Amplifying reference gene primers gave estimates of nucleated cell counts. Some clones are missing from TCRdb's copy, which holds only in-frame ones; the method was immunoSEQ multiplex PCR. V and J calls plus clone size are reproduced from that table; the DNA served to infer D and trimming. This table holds under 250,000 clones, 85% found once. Germline V gene lookup returns CDR1 MNHNS and CDR2 SASEGT. V gave up 1 base and J gave up 4 bases, with 10 bases separating them. CDR3 size: 14 residues. The rearrangement links TRBV6-1 to TRBJ1-2; D gene unclear. This TCR was recovered from a man between 45 and 60 years old who had recovered from COVID-19. The sample taken for sequencing was peripheral blood. Here the CDR3 reads CASSEGPGGYGYTF. The CDR3 coding sequence is TGTGCCAGCAGTGAAGGACCAGGAGGCTATGGCTACACCTTC.